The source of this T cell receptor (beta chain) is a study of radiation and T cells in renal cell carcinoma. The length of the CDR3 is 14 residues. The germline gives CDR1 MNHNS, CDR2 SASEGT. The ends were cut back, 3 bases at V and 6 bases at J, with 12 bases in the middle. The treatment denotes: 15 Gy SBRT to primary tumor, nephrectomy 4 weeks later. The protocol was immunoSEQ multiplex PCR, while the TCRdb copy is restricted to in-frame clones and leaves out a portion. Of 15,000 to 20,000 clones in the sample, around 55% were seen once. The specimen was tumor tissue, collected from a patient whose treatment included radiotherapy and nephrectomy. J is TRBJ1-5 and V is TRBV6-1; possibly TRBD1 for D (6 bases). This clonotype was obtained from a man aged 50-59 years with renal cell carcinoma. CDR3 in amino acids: CASSERGQGQPQHF. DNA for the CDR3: TGTGCCAGCAGTGAGCGGGGACAAGGTCAGCCCCAGCATTTT.